A selection of T cell receptor beta chains follows, all from one sample in a study of identical twins. TCRdb recomputed calls from the 5' RACE reads with MiXCR, one row per CDR3 protein. The sample has a few hundred thousand distinct CDR3 sequences, approximately 9.1% seen once. The sample was naive T cells sorted from blood. These receptors all stem from a woman aged 50 to 60 in good health. CDR3s include the opening cysteine and the closing phenylalanine or tryptophan. D genes are given only for firm matches. Rows may omit the clone size; those that give it use once, few, many or a size class.

>NA|13|TRBJ2-1|few|TRBV24-1
TGTGCCACCAGTGACGGGGACTTTTATGAGCAGTTCTTC
CATSDGDFYEQFF
>TRBD1|16|TRBJ2-2|few|TRBV14
TGTGCCAGCAGCCAAGAGGGGACAGTAATCACCGGGGAGCTGTTTTTT
CASSQEGTVITGELFF
>TRBD2|14|TRBJ2-3|many|TRBV11-2
TGTGCCAGCAGCGGGGGACTATTCACAGATACGCAGTATTTT
CASSGGLFTDTQYF
>TRBD1|15|TRBJ1-5|NA|TRBV19
TGTGCCAGTAGTGTCGGGACAGGGGGGCATCAGCCCCAGCATTTT
CASSVGTGGHQPQHF
>NA|16|TRBJ1-1|many|TRBV11-3
TGTGCCAGCAGCTCCTTCGGTCTACTAATGAACACTGAAGCTTTCTTT
CASSSFGLLMNTEAFF
>NA|15|TRBJ2-5|many|TRBV12-3/TRBV12-4
TGTGCCAGCAGTTTAAGGGGGGTCATCCAAGAGACCCAGTACTTC
CASSLRGVIQETQYF
>TRBD1|15|TRBJ2-1|NA|TRBV7-2
TGTGCCAGCAGTCGGGACAGGGCGGCCTACAATGAGCAGTTCTTC
CASSRDRAAYNEQFF
>TRBD2|17|TRBJ2-4|many|TRBV4-1
TGCGCCAGCAGCCACCCGACTAGCGGGAGAGCCAAAAACATTCAGTACTTC
CASSHPTSGRAKNIQYF
>TRBD2|16|TRBJ2-5|NA|TRBV27
TGTGCCAGCAGTTTTCGTACTAGCGCCCCACCAGAGACCCAGTACTTC
CASSFRTSAPPETQYF
>NA|13|TRBJ2-7|NA|TRBV6-5
TGTGCCAGCAGTTATGGGGAGTCGAACGAGCAGTACTTC
CASSYGESNEQYF